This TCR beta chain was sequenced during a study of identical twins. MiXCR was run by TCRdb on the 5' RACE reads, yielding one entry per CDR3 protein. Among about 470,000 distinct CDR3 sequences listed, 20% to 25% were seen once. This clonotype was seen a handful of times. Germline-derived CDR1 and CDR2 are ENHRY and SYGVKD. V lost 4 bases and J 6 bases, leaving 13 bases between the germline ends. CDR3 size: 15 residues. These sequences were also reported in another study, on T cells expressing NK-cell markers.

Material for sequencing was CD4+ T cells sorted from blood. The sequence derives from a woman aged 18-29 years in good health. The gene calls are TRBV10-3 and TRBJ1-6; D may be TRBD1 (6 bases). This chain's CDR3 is CAISGEQGGNSPLHF. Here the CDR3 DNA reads TGTGCCATCAGTGGGGAACAGGGTGGTAATTCACCCCTCCACTTT.